This T cell receptor (beta chain) was recorded in a study of lymphopenia after photon versus proton radiotherapy. Clones were sequenced by immunoSEQ multiplex PCR, and TCRdb holds only the in-frame ones, with some missing. Altogether about 42,000 clones are present, over 80% being singletons, with the ten largest covering 20% to 25%. Germline V CDR1 and CDR2: MDHEN, SYDVKM. This CDR3 is 14 amino acids long. V lost 2 bases, J lost 0 bases, and 7 bases lay in between. This clone has just one count. Sequenced material: peripheral blood, taken from a patient treated with proton-based radiotherapy. This sequence originates from a woman in her seventies with pancreatic cancer. The chain has TRBV28 and TRBJ1-1; unclear D gene. The CDR3 is CASSLGSMNTEAFF. The CDR3 DNA reads TGTGCCAGCAGTTTAGGTAGCATGAACACTGAAGCTTTCTTT.